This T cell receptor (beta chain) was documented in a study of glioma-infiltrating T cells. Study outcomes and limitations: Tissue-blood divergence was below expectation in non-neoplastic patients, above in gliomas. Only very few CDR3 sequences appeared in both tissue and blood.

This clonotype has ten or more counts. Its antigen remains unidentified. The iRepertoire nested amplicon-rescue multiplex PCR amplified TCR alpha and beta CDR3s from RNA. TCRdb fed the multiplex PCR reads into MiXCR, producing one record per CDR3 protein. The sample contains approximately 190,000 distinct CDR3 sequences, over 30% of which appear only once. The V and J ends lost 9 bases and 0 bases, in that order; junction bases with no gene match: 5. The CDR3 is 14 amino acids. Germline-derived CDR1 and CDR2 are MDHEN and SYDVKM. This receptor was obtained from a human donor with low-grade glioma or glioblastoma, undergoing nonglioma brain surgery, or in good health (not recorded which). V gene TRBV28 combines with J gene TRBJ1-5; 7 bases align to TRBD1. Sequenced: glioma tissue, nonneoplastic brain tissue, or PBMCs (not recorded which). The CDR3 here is CASTQGYSNQPQHF. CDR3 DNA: TGTGCCAGTACACAGGGGTATAGCAATCAGCCCCAGCATTTT.